The source of this T cell receptor beta chain is a study of blood T cells in healthy people across ages. A second PCR, run for about 6 to 12 cycles, used a sample-barcoded 5' primer plus a J-beta primer mix. Template switching added a 12-random-nucleotide identifier to every cDNA molecule. TCRdb processed the 5' RACE reads anew with MiXCR; each CDR3 protein has one entry. Of 1.5 million to 1.9 million distinct CDR3 sequences in the sample, 40% to 45% are singletons; the top ten hold around 4%. Samples each had at least 5 micrograms of total RNA extracted. V dropped 3 bases and J dropped 8 bases, with 10 bases sitting between them. There are 12 residues in the CDR3. CDR1 and CDR2 from the germline V gene are GTSNPN and SVGIG (reference sequence). To note about this clonotype: The target antigen is unknown.

Study-wide points: Changes seen in expanded clonotypes were possibly confounded by donor CMV status left unknown. TCR beta diversity per million T cells fell roughly linearly with age.

The receptor was derived from a woman younger than 35 in good health. The genes are TRBV30 and TRBJ1-4; D perhaps matches TRBD1 (6 bases). Sequenced input: blood. Here the CDR3 DNA reads TGTGCCTGGAGCGTTACAGGGGAAAAACTGTTTTTT. Translation gives CAWSVTGEKLFF.